The rows below give T cell receptor beta chains drawn from one sample of a study of blood T cell repertoires in COVID-19. Repertoires were generated with immunoSEQ multiplex PCR, while TCRdb's copy carries only in-frame clones and drops some. In the table there are tens of thousands of clones, around 87% of which are singletons. Sequenced input: peripheral blood. These receptors were taken from a man aged 35 to 55 with COVID-19, enrolled during active disease. Both conserved end residues are trimmed from each CDR3. Each record gives: CDR3 length, J gene, V gene, CDR3 protein.

cdr3_length: 12
j_call: TRBJ1-2
v_call: TRBV19
cdr3_aa: ASTRQGMNYGYT

cdr3_length: 15
j_call: TRBJ2-1
v_call: TRBV3-1/TRBV3-2
cdr3_aa: ASSQGQSGGFYNEQF

cdr3_length: 13
j_call: TRBJ2-7
v_call: TRBV6-5
cdr3_aa: ASGLAGGSPYEQY

cdr3_length: 13
j_call: TRBJ1-6
v_call: TRBV6-5
cdr3_aa: ASSLRDRVTSPLH

cdr3_length: 12
j_call: TRBJ2-7
v_call: TRBV7-2
cdr3_aa: ASSSGSRLYEQY

cdr3_length: 12
j_call: TRBJ1-5
v_call: TRBV6-5
cdr3_aa: ASRPGQSNQPQH

cdr3_length: 12
j_call: TRBJ2-1
v_call: TRBV19
cdr3_aa: ASSLLQGENEQF

cdr3_length: 11
j_call: TRBJ2-3
v_call: TRBV18
cdr3_aa: ASSPPAGDTQY

cdr3_length: 11
j_call: TRBJ2-5
v_call: TRBV6-1
cdr3_aa: ASSEAGVRTQY

cdr3_length: 14
j_call: TRBJ1-6
v_call: TRBV3-1/TRBV3-2
cdr3_aa: ASSPGQGAYNSPLH

cdr3_length: 12
j_call: TRBJ2-2
v_call: TRBV6-4
cdr3_aa: ASSEGANTGELF

cdr3_length: 11
j_call: TRBJ1-5
v_call: TRBV12-3/TRBV12-4
cdr3_aa: ASSFERGQPQH

cdr3_length: 11
j_call: TRBJ2-5
v_call: TRBV30
cdr3_aa: AWGENVGETQY

cdr3_length: 11
j_call: TRBJ2-7
v_call: TRBV11-2
cdr3_aa: ASSFQGTGEQY

cdr3_length: 14
j_call: TRBJ1-2
v_call: TRBV7-9
cdr3_aa: ASTPALVRANYGYT

cdr3_length: 14
j_call: TRBJ2-3
v_call: TRBV3-1/TRBV3-2
cdr3_aa: ASSHFQGRGTDTQY

cdr3_length: 16
j_call: TRBJ2-3
v_call: TRBV5-1
cdr3_aa: ASSWGTGGILSTDTQY

cdr3_length: 12
j_call: TRBJ2-5
v_call: TRBV3-1/TRBV3-2
cdr3_aa: ASSQDLVGKTQY

cdr3_length: 11
j_call: TRBJ2-1
v_call: TRBV7-2
cdr3_aa: ASSSDRVGEQF

cdr3_length: 12
j_call: TRBJ1-5
v_call: TRBV2
cdr3_aa: ASSETDQNQPQH

cdr3_length: 13
j_call: TRBJ1-4
v_call: TRBV4-2
cdr3_aa: ASSQASGQGAELF

cdr3_length: 13
j_call: TRBJ1-4
v_call: TRBV2
cdr3_aa: ASGRDGQLGEKLF

cdr3_length: 11
j_call: TRBJ1-3
v_call: TRBV2
cdr3_aa: ASSIDNGNTIY

cdr3_length: 15
j_call: TRBJ2-1
v_call: TRBV5-1
cdr3_aa: ASSLRAGDYKGNEQF

cdr3_length: 11
j_call: TRBJ1-1
v_call: TRBV6-4
cdr3_aa: ASSRQTNTEAF

cdr3_length: 12
j_call: TRBJ2-7
v_call: TRBV5-1
cdr3_aa: ASSLGSVYYEQY

cdr3_length: 11
j_call: TRBJ2-1
v_call: TRBV2
cdr3_aa: ASTIAGTDEQF

cdr3_length: 9
j_call: TRBJ1-2
v_call: TRBV30
cdr3_aa: AWTVNYGYT

cdr3_length: 13
j_call: TRBJ2-5
v_call: TRBV4-2
cdr3_aa: ASSQDPSRQETQY

cdr3_length: 14
j_call: TRBJ1-1
v_call: TRBV11-2
cdr3_aa: ASTSRRQGPNTEAF

cdr3_length: 12
j_call: TRBJ2-7
v_call: TRBV6-5
cdr3_aa: ASSRQGPSYEQY

cdr3_length: 13
j_call: TRBJ2-7
v_call: TRBV28
cdr3_aa: ASSFRGFLSYEQY

cdr3_length: 13
j_call: TRBJ1-2
v_call: TRBV6-5
cdr3_aa: ASRRKDKANYGYT

cdr3_length: 12
j_call: TRBJ1-5
v_call: TRBV19
cdr3_aa: ASSMMAGDQPQH

cdr3_length: 11
j_call: TRBJ2-1
v_call: TRBV7-2
cdr3_aa: ASSLGVRRSQF

cdr3_length: 10
j_call: TRBJ1-2
v_call: TRBV6-5
cdr3_aa: ASRGSSYGYT

cdr3_length: 13
j_call: TRBJ2-5
v_call: TRBV25-1
cdr3_aa: ASSDPGLGGETQY

cdr3_length: 15
j_call: TRBJ1-3
v_call: TRBV30
cdr3_aa: AWSLEGWYSSGNTIY

cdr3_length: 13
j_call: TRBJ2-7
v_call: TRBV9
cdr3_aa: ASSVGTSGFGEQY

cdr3_length: 13
j_call: TRBJ2-2
v_call: TRBV10-2
cdr3_aa: ASSSTAPDTGELF

cdr3_length: 13
j_call: TRBJ2-7
v_call: TRBV15
cdr3_aa: ATSPGHGGANEQY

cdr3_length: 11
j_call: TRBJ2-7
v_call: TRBV18
cdr3_aa: ASSPDTLYEQY

cdr3_length: 11
j_call: TRBJ1-2
v_call: TRBV7-9
cdr3_aa: ASREDGKYGYT

cdr3_length: 12
j_call: TRBJ2-1
v_call: TRBV28
cdr3_aa: ASSAGTGYDEQF

cdr3_length: 12
j_call: TRBJ1-4
v_call: TRBV5-1
cdr3_aa: ASSIGQGDEKLF

cdr3_length: 13
j_call: TRBJ2-3
v_call: TRBV3-1/TRBV3-2
cdr3_aa: ASSQNARGTDTQY

cdr3_length: 13
j_call: TRBJ2-7
v_call: TRBV23-1
cdr3_aa: ASSQSGTVTYEQY

cdr3_length: 12
j_call: TRBJ2-5
v_call: TRBV19
cdr3_aa: ASSIGQRGETQY

cdr3_length: 14
j_call: TRBJ2-6
v_call: TRBV5-1
cdr3_aa: ASSLDGGGGANVLT

cdr3_length: 10
j_call: TRBJ1-6
v_call: TRBV30
cdr3_aa: AWAQGNSPLH

cdr3_length: 14
j_call: TRBJ1-3
v_call: TRBV6-1
cdr3_aa: ASSEADRVSGNTIY

cdr3_length: 12
j_call: TRBJ1-1
v_call: TRBV9
cdr3_aa: ASSPGQGRSEAF

cdr3_length: 12
j_call: TRBJ2-1
v_call: TRBV18
cdr3_aa: ASSPPSVVNEQF

cdr3_length: 11
j_call: TRBJ2-5
v_call: TRBV3-1/TRBV3-2
cdr3_aa: ASSQGGGETQY

cdr3_length: 10
j_call: TRBJ1-1
v_call: TRBV5-4
cdr3_aa: ASSLGTGKAF

cdr3_length: 14
j_call: TRBJ2-2
v_call: TRBV5-1
cdr3_aa: ASSLRGHTNTGELF

cdr3_length: 9
j_call: TRBJ2-7
v_call: TRBV5-1
cdr3_aa: ASSLDREQY